The source of this T cell receptor (beta chain) is a study of CD8+ T cells in alopecia areata. In each case, RNA was isolated and then reverse transcribed into cDNA as the sequencing template. The repertoire was sequenced with immunoSEQ multiplex PCR; TCRdb's copy has only in-frame clones and lacks some. The sample has approximately 210,000 clones; more than 60% are singletons. Germline CDR1 is SGHVS and CDR2 is FNYEAQ. The CDR3 is made up of 16 amino acids. Trimming cost V 1 base and J 4 bases; bases outside gene matches: 9. The treatment here: oral pan-JAK inhibitor, 5-10 mg twice daily. This TCR came from a human donor with alopecia areata. The chain recombines TRBV7-6 with TRBJ2-7; 8 nucleotides match TRBD2. The specimen was CD4+ T cells sorted from blood, collected at approximately week 42, from a patient treated with tofacitinib. The DNA for the CDR3 is TGTGCCAGCAGCTTAGTTGGCGGGGGGCCGGAATACGAGCAGTACTTC. It specifies CASSLVGGGPEYEQYF.